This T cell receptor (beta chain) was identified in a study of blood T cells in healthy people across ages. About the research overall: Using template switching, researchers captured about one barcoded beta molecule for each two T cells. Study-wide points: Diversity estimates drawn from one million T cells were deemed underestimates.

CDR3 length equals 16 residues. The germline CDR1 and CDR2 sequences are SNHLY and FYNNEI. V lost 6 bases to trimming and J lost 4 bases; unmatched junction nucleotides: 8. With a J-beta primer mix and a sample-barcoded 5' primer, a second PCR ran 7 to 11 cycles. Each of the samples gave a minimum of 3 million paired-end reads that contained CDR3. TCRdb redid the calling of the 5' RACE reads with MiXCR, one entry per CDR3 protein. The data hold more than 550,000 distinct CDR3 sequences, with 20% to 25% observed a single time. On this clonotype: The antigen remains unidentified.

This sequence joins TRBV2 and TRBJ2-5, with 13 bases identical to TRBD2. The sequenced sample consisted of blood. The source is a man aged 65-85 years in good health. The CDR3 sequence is CASSRGLAGEVETQYF. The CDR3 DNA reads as TGTGCCAGCAGCCGCGGACTAGCGGGGGAGGTAGAGACCCAGTACTTC.